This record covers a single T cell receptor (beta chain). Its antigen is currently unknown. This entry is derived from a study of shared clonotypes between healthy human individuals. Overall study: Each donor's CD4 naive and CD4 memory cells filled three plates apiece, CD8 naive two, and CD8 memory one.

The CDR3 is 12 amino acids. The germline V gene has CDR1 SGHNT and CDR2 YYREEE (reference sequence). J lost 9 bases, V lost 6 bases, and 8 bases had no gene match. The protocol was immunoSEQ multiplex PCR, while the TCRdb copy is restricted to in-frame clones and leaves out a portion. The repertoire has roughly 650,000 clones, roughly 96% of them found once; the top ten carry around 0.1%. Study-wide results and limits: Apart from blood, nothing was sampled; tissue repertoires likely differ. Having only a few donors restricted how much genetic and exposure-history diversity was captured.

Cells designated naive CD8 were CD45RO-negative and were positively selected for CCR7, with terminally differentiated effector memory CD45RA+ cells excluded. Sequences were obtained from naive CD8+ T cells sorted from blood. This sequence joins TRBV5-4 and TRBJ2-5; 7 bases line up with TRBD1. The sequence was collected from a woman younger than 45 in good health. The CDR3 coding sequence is TGTGCCAGCACCGAGACAGGGTTGTCCCAGTACTTC. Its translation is CASTETGLSQYF. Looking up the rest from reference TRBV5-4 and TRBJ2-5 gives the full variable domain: ETGVTQSPTHLIKTRGQQVTLRCSSQSGHNTVSWYQQALGQGPQFIFQYYREEENGRGNFPPRFSGLQFPNYSSELNVNALELDDSALYLCASTETGLSQYFGPGTRLLVL.